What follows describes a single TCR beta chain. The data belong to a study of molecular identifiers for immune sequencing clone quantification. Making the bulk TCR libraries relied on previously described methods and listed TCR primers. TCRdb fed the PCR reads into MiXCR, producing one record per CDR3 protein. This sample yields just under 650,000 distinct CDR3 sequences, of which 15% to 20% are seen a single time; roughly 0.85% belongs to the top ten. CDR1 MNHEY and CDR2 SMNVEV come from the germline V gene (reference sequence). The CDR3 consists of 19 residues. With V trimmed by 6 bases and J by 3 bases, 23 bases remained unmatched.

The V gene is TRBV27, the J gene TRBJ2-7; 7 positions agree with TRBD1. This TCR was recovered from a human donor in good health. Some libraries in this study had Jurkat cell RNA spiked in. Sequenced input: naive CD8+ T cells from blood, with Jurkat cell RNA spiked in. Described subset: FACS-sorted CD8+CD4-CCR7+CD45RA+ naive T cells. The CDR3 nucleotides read TGTGCCAGCAGGTTAATCGGGCAGGGGGTTAAATTTGAGGGCTACGAGCAGTACTTC. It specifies CASRLIGQGVKFEGYEQYF.